The source of this T cell receptor beta chain is a study of OX40 agonist ivuxolimab in advanced cancers. The table came from immunoSEQ multiplex PCR; TCRdb's copy has only in-frame clones and leaves some out. Of just over 95,000 clones listed, 90% were seen once; the top ten hold roughly 0.16%. The CDR3 loop spans 15 amino acids. Trimming at V came to 1 base and at J to 2 bases, leaving 2 bases not matched to a gene. CDR1 is SGHVS, CDR2 FQNEAQ, per germline. The receptor's source is an adult with an advanced solid tumor such as melanoma, head and neck, liver or kidney cancer. The V call is TRBV7-8, the J call TRBJ2-7; 10 bases align to TRBD2. The sequences come from CD4+ or CD8+ T cells sorted from blood, collected in a trial of the OX40 agonist ivuxolimab. For the CDR3, the DNA is TGTGCCAGCAGCTTAGGGACTAGCGGAACCTACGAGCAGTACTTC. It yields the protein CASSLGTSGTYEQYF.